Each of the 9 T cell receptor beta chains below was sequenced from the same sample in a study of blood T cell repertoires in COVID-19. Method: immunoSEQ multiplex PCR; TCRdb's copy keeps in-frame clones and lacks some. Of about 410,000 clones in the sample, roughly 90% were seen once. Sequencing input: peripheral blood. The receptor set was obtained from a woman aged 30 to 39 with active or convalescent COVID-19.

The chain links TRBV6-5 to TRBJ1-1; TRBD1 is a possible D gene (6 bases). The germline gives CDR1 MNHEY, CDR2 SVGAGI. The germline V and J ends were trimmed by 8 bases and 6 bases, with 19 bases remaining between them. The CDR3 has 14 residues. The CDR3 nucleotides read TGTGCCAGCGGTCACAGGGAACAGGGAGCTGAAGCTTTCTTT. It yields the protein CASGHREQGAEAFF.

The chain has TRBV7-9 and TRBJ1-4, with D unclear. CDR1 SEHNR and CDR2 FQNEAQ come from the germline V gene (reference sequence). Trimming pared 5 bases from V and 5 bases from J, leaving 21 bases between. The CDR3 extends over 17 amino acids. In nucleotides, the CDR3 is TGTGCCAGCAGCCCCATACGCGGTACGCCCGTCAATGAAAAACTGTTTTTT. It translates to CASSPIRGTPVNEKLFF. The entire variable domain, with the rest obtained from reference TRBV7-9 and TRBJ1-4, is as follows: DTGVSQNPRHKITKRGQNVTFRCDPISEHNRLYWYRQTLGQGPEFLTYFQNEAQLEKSRLLSDRFSAERPKGSFSTLEIQRTEQGDSAMYLCASSPIRGTPVNEKLFFGSGTQLSVL.

V gene TRBV4-1 combines with J gene TRBJ2-7; 11 bases fit TRBD2. CDR3 size: 16 residues. The germline CDR1 and CDR2 sequences are MGHRA and YSYEKL. Losses at the gene ends were 2 bases for V and 5 bases for J; bases not matched to a gene: 8. The CDR3 is CASSQLLAGAGDEQYF. As DNA, the CDR3 is TGCGCCAGCAGCCAACTACTAGCGGGAGCCGGGGACGAGCAGTACTTC.

This rearrangement joins TRBV2 to TRBJ1-4, with TRBD1 as a possible D gene (6 bases). Per germline, CDR1 SNHLY and CDR2 FYNNEI. The CDR3 covers 14 residues. V lost 5 bases and J 0 bases, leaving 7 bases between the germline ends. The CDR3 DNA follows: TGTGCCAGCAGTTACAGGGCAACTAATGAAAAACTGTTTTTT. Protein sequence: CASSYRATNEKLFF.

V is TRBV5-4 and J is TRBJ2-4; 11 nucleotides agree with TRBD1. The ends lost 5 bases at V and 3 bases at J; junction bases unmatched: 4. Germline CDR1 and CDR2: SGHNT and YYREEE (reference sequence). CDR3 length equals 15 residues. The CDR3 here is CASRRTGGGKNIQYF. CDR3 nucleotides: TGTGCCAGCAGGCGGACAGGGGGCGGCAAAAACATTCAGTACTTC.

This rearrangement joins TRBV5-1 to TRBJ1-4, with a possible D match to TRBD1 (6 bases). Per germline, CDR1 SGHRS and CDR2 YFSETQ. The V end was cut by 0 bases, the J end by 0 bases, with 21 bases between. CDR3 size: 20 residues. The CDR3 DNA reads TGCGCCAGCAGCTTGGTGATCGGACAGACGAAAACTGCAACTAATGAAAAACTGTTTTTT. This translates into CASSLVIGQTKTATNEKLFF.

CDR3 nucleotide sequence: TGTGCCAGCAGCAAGGGACAGGACAATGAGCAGTTCTTC. Its protein product is CASSKGQDNEQFF. The chain joins TRBV11-3 to TRBJ2-1, with 8 bases aligning to TRBD1. The J segment lost 5 bases and the V segment lost 5 bases, leaving 2 bases of the junction unmatched. The CDR3 is 13 residues long. CDR1 is SGHNT and CDR2 is YENEEA in the germline V gene.

This clone was counted between two and nine times. J is TRBJ1-4 and V is TRBV5-1, with D uncertain. The germline CDR1 and CDR2 sequences are SGHRS and YFSETQ. V was clipped by 2 bases and J by 3 bases, with 5 bases between them. The CDR3 extends over 13 amino acids. The CDR3 protein is CASSFGPNEKLFF. Written as DNA, the CDR3 is TGCGCCAGCAGCTTTGGGCCTAATGAAAAACTGTTTTTT. Together with reference TRBV5-1 and TRBJ1-4, the CDR3 gives the full variable domain: KAGVTQTPRYLIKTRGQQVTLSCSPISGHRSVSWYQQTPGQGLQFLFEYFSETQRNKGNFPGRFSGRQFSNSRSEMNVSTLELGDSALYLCASSFGPNEKLFFGSGTQLSVL.

The gene calls are TRBV7-9 and TRBJ2-7, with 7 bases that match TRBD2. The germline gives CDR1 SEHNR, CDR2 FQNEAQ (reference sequence). CDR3 length: 16 residues. V was pared by 1 base and J by 4 bases, with 10 bases of the junction left unmatched. Here the CDR3 reads CASSLVVGGPIYEQYF. The CDR3 DNA reads TGTGCCAGCAGCTTAGTGGTGGGAGGGCCTATTTACGAGCAGTACTTC.